This T cell receptor (beta chain) appears in the sequencing data of a study of CD8 T cells in Susac syndrome. An input of about 0.45 to 1 ug of RNA was subjected to reverse transcription using random hexamers. By means of immunoSEQ multiplex PCR, TCR beta CDR3 spanning 54 Vbeta and 13 Jbeta underwent amplification. TCRdb re-derived calls from the immunoSEQ multiplex PCR reads in MiXCR, one entry per CDR3 protein. The sample carries 55,000 to 85,000 distinct CDR3 sequences, just over 95% recorded once. Trimming pared 6 bases from V and 2 bases from J, leaving 16 bases between. The germline V gene has CDR1 KGHSH and CDR2 LQKENI. This CDR3 has 15 amino acids.

Sequencing used CD4+ T cells from PBMCs. The rearrangement links TRBV18 to TRBJ2-5, with D possibly being TRBD2 (6 bases). This clonotype originated in a human donor with multiple sclerosis. The CDR3 here is CASSPGAGPQETQYF. CDR3 nucleotides: TGTGCCAGCTCCCCGGGTGCGGGGCCGCAAGAGACCCAGTACTTC.